This section outlines one TCR beta chain sequence together with its context. Antigen unknown. Clones were sequenced by immunoSEQ multiplex PCR, and TCRdb holds only the in-frame ones, with some missing. The table has under 200,000 clones, around 88% seen once. Germline V CDR1 and CDR2: SGDLS, YYNGEE. The V end was cut by 0 bases, the J end by 13 bases, with 10 bases between. CDR3 length: 11 amino acids. The sample is drawn from a study of cytomegalovirus exposure and HLA in healthy donors. Findings and limits, study-wide: Cytomegalovirus status was reportedly diagnosed by the classifier with high sensitivity and specificity.

This TCR derives from a woman aged 18 to 35 in good health and CMV-seronegative. The chain is built from TRBV9 and TRBJ1-2; no clear D. The sequencing input was PBMCs. CDR3 amino acids: CASSVATAPTF. The CDR3 bases are TGTGCCAGCAGCGTAGCGACTGCCCCCACCTTC.